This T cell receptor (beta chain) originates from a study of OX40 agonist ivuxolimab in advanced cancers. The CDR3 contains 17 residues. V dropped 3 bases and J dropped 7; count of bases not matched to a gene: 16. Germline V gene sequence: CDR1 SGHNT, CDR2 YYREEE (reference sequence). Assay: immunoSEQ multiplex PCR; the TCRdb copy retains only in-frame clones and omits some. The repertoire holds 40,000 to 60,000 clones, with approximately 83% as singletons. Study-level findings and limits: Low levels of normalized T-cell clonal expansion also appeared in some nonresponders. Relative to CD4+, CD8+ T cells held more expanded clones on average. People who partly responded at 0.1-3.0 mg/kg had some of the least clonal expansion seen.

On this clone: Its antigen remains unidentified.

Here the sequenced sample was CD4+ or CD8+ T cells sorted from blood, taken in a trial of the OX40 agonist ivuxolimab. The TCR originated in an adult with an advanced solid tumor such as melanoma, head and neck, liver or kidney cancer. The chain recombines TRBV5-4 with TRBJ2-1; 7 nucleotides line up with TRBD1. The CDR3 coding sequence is TGTGCCAGCAGCTCCAAAAGGGGGCGCCCCCGGGAAAATGAGCAGTTCTTC. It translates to CASSSKRGRPRENEQFF.